These T cell receptor beta chains were read from a single sample in a study of beta chain features in type 1 diabetes. Assay used: immunoSEQ multiplex PCR; TCRdb lists only in-frame clones, some missing. The sample lists about 660,000 clones; about 14% were seen once. Sequenced input: naive CD4+ T cells from blood. These TCRs come from a man younger than 30 with type 1 diabetes. CDR3s include the opening cysteine and the closing phenylalanine or tryptophan. The D gene is left open where the match is weak. Some rows mark clone size as missing; the rest say once, few, many or name a class of expanded clone.

cdr3_aa	cdr3_nt	j_call	d_call	clone_size	v_call
CASRTGQAYGYTF	TGTGCCAGTAGGACGGGACAGGCCTATGGCTACACCTTC	TRBJ1-2	TRBD1	NA	TRBV19
CASRLPGGRSLFF	TGCGCCAGCAGACTGCCCGGGGGTCGAAGTCTGTTCTTC	TRBJ2-1	NA	NA	TRBV4-1
CASSDQGRGNTGELFF	TGTGCCAGCAGCGACCAGGGACGTGGGAACACCGGGGAGCTGTTTTTT	TRBJ2-2	NA	few	TRBV14
CATTTASTDTQYF	TGTGCCACCACGACAGCTAGCACAGATACGCAGTATTTT	TRBJ2-3	NA	few	TRBV10-3
CASSSQFLSHSYNEQFF	TGTGCCAGCAGTAGTCAGTTCCTTTCCCATTCCTACAATGAGCAGTTCTTC	TRBJ2-1	NA	NA	TRBV27
CASSYDPGLARNEQFF	TGTGCCAGCAGTTACGACCCGGGACTAGCCCGGAATGAGCAGTTCTTC	TRBJ2-1	TRBD2	few	TRBV6-5
CASSPGETQYF	TGTGCCAGCAGCCCTGGAGAGACCCAGTACTTC	TRBJ2-5	NA	NA	TRBV5-4
CASSPQTGDIDEQYF	TGTGCCAGCAGCCCCCAGACAGGGGACATCGACGAGCAGTACTTC	TRBJ2-7	TRBD1	NA	TRBV9
CASSKGKSFAAKNIQYF	TGTGCCAGCAGCAAGGGAAAGTCGTTCGCGGCCAAAAACATTCAGTACTTC	TRBJ2-4	NA	NA	TRBV21-1
CASSPGGTNTGELFF	TGTGCCAGCAGCCCGGGCGGGACGAACACCGGGGAGCTGTTTTTT	TRBJ2-2	NA	NA	TRBV11-3
CASSFRTSGEETQYF	TGTGCCAGCAGCTTCCGGACTAGCGGGGAAGAGACCCAGTACTTC	TRBJ2-5	TRBD2	NA	TRBV7-2
CASSLQSHYYEQYF	TGTGCCAGCTCACTACAGTCTCATTACTACGAGCAGTACTTC	TRBJ2-7	NA	few	TRBV18
CASSPSGAGAGDTQYF	TGTGCCAGCAGCCCCTCAGGAGCGGGAGCCGGGGATACGCAGTATTTT	TRBJ2-3	TRBD2	few	TRBV4-2
CASTTTRGENTEAFF	TGTGCCAGCACGACTACGAGGGGTGAGAACACTGAAGCTTTCTTT	TRBJ1-1	NA	few	TRBV10-3
CASSLVANTEAFF	TGTGCCAGCAGCCTGGTCGCGAACACTGAAGCTTTCTTT	TRBJ1-1	NA	NA	TRBV28
CASREDRVRYEQYF	TGTGCCAGCAGAGAGGACAGGGTCCGCTACGAGCAGTACTTC	TRBJ2-7	TRBD1	few	TRBV7-2
CSAASGLSNQPQHF	TGCAGCGCTGCGTCAGGGCTCTCGAATCAGCCCCAGCATTTT	TRBJ1-5	NA	few	TRBV29-1
CASSAGLRTDTQYF	TGCGCCAGCAGTGCGGGACTACGCACAGATACGCAGTATTTT	TRBJ2-3	TRBD2	NA	TRBV5-1
CAIRAGTGVYGYTF	TGTGCCATCAGGGCGGGGACAGGGGTCTATGGCTACACCTTC	TRBJ1-2	TRBD1	NA	TRBV10-3
CASSDINRGDKNIQYF	TGTGCCAGCAGTGACATTAACAGGGGAGACAAAAACATTCAGTACTTC	TRBJ2-4	TRBD1	few	TRBV2
CASRSRGHTQYF	TGTGCCAGCAGGTCCAGGGGGCATACGCAGTATTTT	TRBJ2-3	TRBD1	few	TRBV6-5
CASSFLAGGTDEQFF	TGTGCCAGCAGCTTCCTAGCGGGAGGAACCGATGAGCAGTTCTTC	TRBJ2-1	TRBD2	NA	TRBV7-2
CASGLTGQGGDTQYF	TGTGCTAGTGGACTAACCGGACAGGGGGGAGATACGCAGTATTTT	TRBJ2-3	TRBD1	few	TRBV12-5